Listed below are T cell receptor beta chains from one sample, sequenced in a study of technical replicates of blood from a few donors. Measured with immunoSEQ multiplex PCR; TCRdb has only the in-frame clones, and not every one. The sample shows about 76,000 clones, approximately 97% of them seen only once. The sequenced material came from T cells isolated from PBMCs. The receptors were sampled from a human donor in good health. Both conserved end residues are part of each CDR3. The D gene is left open where the match is weak. A row's size may be missing; if present it is once, few, many or a size class.

>TRBV11-2|TRBJ2-1|TRBD2|NA
CASSLKREFNEQFF
TGTGCCAGCAGCTTGAAGCGGGAGTTCAATGAGCAGTTCTTC
>TRBV30|TRBJ2-5|TRBD2|NA
CAYRTSGQETQYF
TGTGCCTACCGGACTAGCGGACAAGAGACCCAGTACTTC
>TRBV4-1|TRBJ1-1|TRBD1|NA
CASSPLNRGKTEAFF
TGCGCCAGCAGCCCACTCAACAGGGGGAAAACTGAAGCTTTCTTT
>TRBV5-1|TRBJ2-7|NA|NA
CASSLAGFEQYF
TGCGCCAGCAGCTTGGCAGGGTTCGAGCAGTACTTC
>TRBV28|TRBJ2-7|NA|once
CASKYGSLGSYEQYF
TGTGCCAGCAAGTACGGGAGTTTGGGCTCCTACGAGCAGTACTTC
>TRBV7-6|TRBJ2-5|NA|NA
CASSPLQETQYF
TGTGCCAGCAGCCCCCTCCAAGAGACCCAGTACTTC
>TRBV5-1|TRBJ2-7|TRBD2|NA
CASSLALAGGYEQYF
TGCGCCAGCAGCTTGGCACTAGCGGGGGGATACGAGCAGTACTTC
>TRBV14|TRBJ1-4|NA|NA
CASSPTVATNEKLFF
TGTGCCAGCAGCCCTACGGTAGCAACTAATGAAAAACTGTTTTTT
>TRBV4-2|TRBJ2-7|TRBD2|NA
CASSLKTSDYEQYF
TGTGCCAGCAGCCTCAAGACTAGCGACTACGAGCAGTACTTC
>TRBV5-1|TRBJ1-1|TRBD1|NA
CASRRTGTEAFF
TGCGCCAGCAGGAGGACAGGCACTGAAGCTTTCTTT
>TRBV20-1|TRBJ2-5|NA|NA
CSARRETQYF
TGCAGTGCTAGGAGAGAGACCCAGTACTTC
>TRBV16|TRBJ1-3|NA|NA
CASSQSRGWRNTIYF
TGTGCCAGCAGCCAATCGCGGGGCTGGCGAAACACCATATATTTT
>TRBV4-2|TRBJ1-4|TRBD1|NA
CASSQAGQGNEKLFF
TGTGCCAGCAGCCAAGCAGGACAGGGTAATGAAAAACTGTTTTTT
>TRBV20-1|TRBJ1-1|NA|NA
CSASQNTEAFF
TGCAGTGCCTCACAGAACACTGAAGCTTTCTTT
>TRBV9|TRBJ2-3|NA|NA
CASSAGLSTDTQYF
TGTGCCAGCAGCGCGGGACTTAGCACAGATACGCAGTATTTT
>TRBV28|TRBJ2-7|TRBD2|NA
CASTPGTSEQYF
TGTGCCAGCACCCCGGGGACTAGCGAGCAGTACTTC
>TRBV19|TRBJ2-3|NA|NA
CASSDRQSPDTQYF
TGTGCCAGTAGTGATAGACAAAGCCCAGATACGCAGTATTTT
>TRBV5-1|TRBJ2-3|TRBD1|NA
CASSLQGGTDTQYF
TGCGCCAGCAGCTTACAGGGGGGCACAGATACGCAGTATTTT
>TRBV4-1|TRBJ1-5|NA|NA
CASSQGGYWTGYQPQHF
TGCGCCAGCAGCCAAGGGGGTTACTGGACGGGATATCAGCCCCAGCATTTT
>TRBV2|TRBJ2-3|TRBD2|NA
CASSGLAGTDTQYF
TGTGCCAGCAGTGGTCTAGCGGGAACTGATACGCAGTATTTT
>TRBV7-8|TRBJ1-2|NA|NA
CASSLRTHHYGYTF
TGTGCCAGCAGCTTAAGGACTCACCACTATGGCTACACCTTC
>TRBV6-1|TRBJ2-1|TRBD1|NA
CASSVDRDRDNEQFF
TGTGCCAGCAGTGTTGACCGGGACAGAGACAATGAGCAGTTCTTC
>TRBV2|TRBJ2-7|TRBD1|NA
CASSVAGQGYEQYF
TGTGCCAGCAGTGTGGCGGGACAGGGTTACGAGCAGTACTTC
>TRBV18|TRBJ1-5|TRBD1|NA
CASSPTGGGNQPQHF
TGTGCCAGCTCACCGACAGGGGGCGGCAATCAGCCCCAGCATTTT
>TRBV4-1|TRBJ2-1|NA|NA
CASSQDKGISNNEQFF
TGCGCCAGCAGCCAAGATAAGGGGATCAGTAACAATGAGCAGTTCTTC
>TRBV11-2|TRBJ2-5|TRBD2|NA
CASSLGLAETQYF
TGTGCCAGCAGCTTAGGACTAGCGGAGACCCAGTACTTC
>TRBV5-4|TRBJ2-2|TRBD1|NA
CASSLVPRGRTGELFF
TGTGCCAGCAGCTTGGTACCCAGGGGGCGAACCGGGGAGCTGTTTTTT
>TRBV11-2|TRBJ2-1|NA|NA
CASSLGRKTTSSYNEQFF
TGTGCCAGCAGCTTGGGGAGGAAAACTACGAGCTCCTACAATGAGCAGTTCTTC
>TRBV4-1|TRBJ1-6|NA|NA
CASSPGGLGSPLHF
TGCGCCAGCAGCCCAGGCGGGTTAGGGTCACCCCTCCACTTT
>TRBV6-5|TRBJ1-5|NA|NA
CASSSRGFQPQHF
TGTGCCAGCAGTAGTAGGGGATTTCAGCCCCAGCATTTT
>TRBV18|TRBJ1-5|TRBD1|NA
CASSPRSATGGFQPQHF
TGTGCCAGCTCACCAAGATCAGCGACAGGGGGCTTTCAGCCCCAGCATTTT
>TRBV2|TRBJ2-7|NA|NA
CATKLTGTSYEQYF
TGTGCCACCAAGCTTACAGGGACCTCCTACGAGCAGTACTTC
>TRBV27|TRBJ2-1|NA|NA
CASSLLGLSSSYNEQFF
TGTGCCAGCAGTCTCCTGGGACTTTCGAGCTCCTACAATGAGCAGTTCTTC
>TRBV6-5|TRBJ2-1|TRBD2|NA
CASSMTSGYNNEQFF
TGTGCCAGCAGTATGACTAGCGGTTATAACAATGAGCAGTTCTTC
>TRBV2|TRBJ2-5|TRBD2|once
CASSDDRLAGGETQYF
TGTGCCAGCAGTGACGACCGACTAGCGGGAGGGGAGACCCAGTACTTC
>TRBV19|TRBJ1-1|TRBD1|NA
CASSIFGQGVTEAFF
TGTGCCAGTAGTATATTTGGACAGGGCGTCACTGAAGCTTTCTTT
>TRBV28|TRBJ1-1|NA|NA
CASSLAQVPEAFF
TGTGCCAGCAGTTTAGCACAGGTCCCCGAAGCTTTCTTT
>TRBV5-1|TRBJ1-3|NA|NA
CASRPLGGDTKGFFDRNTIYF
TGCGCCAGCAGACCCCTCGGGGGGGACACAAAGGGGTTTTTCGATCGAAACACCATATATTTT
>TRBV5-4|TRBJ2-5|TRBD2|NA
CASSLDTSVQETQYF
TGTGCCAGCAGCTTGGACACTAGCGTGCAAGAGACCCAGTACTTC
>TRBV2|TRBJ2-2|TRBD2|NA
CASSDWTSGGASGELFF
TGTGCCAGCAGTGATTGGACTAGCGGGGGGGCCTCCGGGGAGCTGTTTTTT